The T cell receptor (beta chain) described here comes from a study of pediatric ulcerative colitis. Profiling relied on immunoSEQ multiplex PCR, and the TCRdb table lists in-frame clones only, not all of them. Here the sample spans some 37,000 clones, about 80% being singletons. The study's findings and limits: Blood-derived T cells may be present in rectal pinch biopsies. A couple of patients had blood samples with substantially reduced template counts.

With respect to this clone: What it recognizes is unknown.

One to two pinch biopsies were taken from the rectum during colonoscopy. The germline gives CDR1 SGHNT, CDR2 YYREEE (reference sequence). The CDR3 covers 13 residues. V was pared by 0 bases and J by 9 bases, with 10 bases between. V is TRBV5-4 and J is TRBJ2-4, with no clear D. The receptor's source is a boy aged 5-17 years with moderate ulcerative colitis. Sequenced sample: gut tissue. Written as DNA, the CDR3 is TGTGCCAGCAGCTTGGACCAGGCCGGCATTCAGTACTTC. Translation gives CASSLDQAGIQYF. Together with reference TRBV5-4 and TRBJ2-4, the CDR3 gives the full variable domain: ETGVTQSPTHLIKTRGQQVTLRCSSQSGHNTVSWYQQALGQGPQFIFQYYREEENGRGNFPPRFSGLQFPNYSSELNVNALELDDSALYLCASSLDQAGIQYFGAGTRLSVL.